The following is a TCR beta chain sequence with its context. This record comes from a study of blood T cell repertoires in COVID-19. Study in general: T cells, B-cell-depleted T cells, or PBMCs provided the cDNA or gDNA that served as material.

The data were produced by immunoSEQ multiplex PCR, yet TCRdb's version contains in-frame clones alone and is incomplete. The table lists roughly 200,000 clones, around 90% of them singletons. V was shortened by 4 bases and J by 1 base, with 4 bases between the two germline ends. Germline assignment: CDR1 SGHKS and CDR2 YYEKEE (reference sequence). This CDR3 is built from 12 residues. What was sequenced was peripheral blood. The chain employs TRBV5-5 and TRBJ2-3; D is unresolved. The source of this sequence is a man between 45 and 60 years old with acute or convalescent COVID-19. The DNA of the CDR3 is TGTGCCAGCAGCCCTGGCACAGATACGCAGTATTTT. Translation: CASSPGTDTQYF.